The T cell receptor beta chain under discussion was sequenced for a study of blood T cell repertoires in COVID-19. Germline V CDR1 and CDR2: KGHSH, LQKENI. The CDR3 spans 14 residues. About this clone: Compared with germline, one end of the junction differs, possibly owing to a read error.

The protocol was immunoSEQ multiplex PCR, while the TCRdb copy is restricted to in-frame clones and leaves out a portion. Of over 50,000 clones listed, around 77% are singletons. The TCR sequence derives from a man older than 75 with active or convalescent COVID-19. The sequencing input was peripheral blood. This sequence joins TRBV18 and TRBJ2-2, with TRBD2 as a possible D gene (6 bases). CDR3 residues: CTSSRDFYTGELFF. The DNA for the CDR3 is TGTACCAGCTCACGGGACTTTTACACCGGGGAGCTGTTTTTT.